This is a list of T cell receptor beta chains from one sample in a study of neurological immune-mediated disorders. TCRdb reprocessed the 5' RACE reads with MiXCR, giving one entry per CDR3 protein. The data hold 77,000 or so distinct CDR3 sequences, with around 9.9% observed a single time. Sequencing input: PBMCs. The receptor set was obtained from a man between 45 and 60 years old in good health. The CDR3 runs from the conserved cysteine through the conserved F or W. The D gene is left open where the match is weak. Clone size is stated in some rows and not others, as once, few, many or a class when expanded.

J: TRBJ2-6; V: TRBV18; D: NA; size: many; length: 17; CDR3: CASSPDLTGSGANVLTF; DNA: TGTGCCAGCTCACCAGATCTCACCGGGTCTGGGGCCAACGTCCTGACTTTC
J: TRBJ1-1; V: TRBV6-4; D: NA; size: medium-sized; length: 13; CDR3: CASSDRANTEAFF; DNA: TGTGCCAGCAGTGATCGGGCGAACACTGAAGCTTTCTTT
J: TRBJ2-7; V: TRBV9; D: TRBD1; size: NA; length: 14; CDR3: CASSPRTGTDEHYF; DNA: TGTGCCAGCAGCCCCCGGACAGGGACGGACGAGCATTACTTC
J: TRBJ2-5; V: TRBV6-2/TRBV6-3; D: NA; size: few; length: 13; CDR3: CAILKAGQETQYF; DNA: TGTGCCATCCTTAAGGCCGGCCAAGAGACCCAGTACTTC
J: TRBJ2-6; V: TRBV19; D: NA; size: many; length: 13; CDR3: CATSPSGANVLTF; DNA: TGTGCCACCTCCCCCTCTGGGGCCAACGTCCTGACTTTC
J: TRBJ2-6; V: TRBV7-6; D: TRBD2; size: many; length: 19; CDR3: CASSVLPAGGSSGANVLTF; DNA: TGTGCCAGCAGCGTACTGCCGGCGGGGGGGAGCTCTGGGGCCAACGTCCTGACTTTC
J: TRBJ2-5; V: TRBV5-1; D: TRBD1; size: NA; length: 14; CDR3: CASSRDRGLETQYF; DNA: TGCGCCAGCAGTCGGGACAGGGGGCTTGAGACCCAGTACTTC
J: TRBJ1-4; V: TRBV5-1; D: NA; size: NA; length: 14; CDR3: CASSLQGSVEKLFF; DNA: TGCGCCAGCAGCTTACAGGGAAGTGTTGAAAAACTGTTTTTT
J: TRBJ2-7; V: TRBV5-1; D: TRBD1; size: NA; length: 15; CDR3: CASSNPGTGRREQYF; DNA: TGCGCCAGCAGCAACCCCGGGACAGGGAGACGCGAGCAGTACTTC
J: TRBJ1-5; V: TRBV7-3; D: NA; size: many; length: 16; CDR3: CASSRGKGAGNQPQHF; DNA: TGTGCCAGCAGCCGAGGGAAAGGGGCGGGCAATCAGCCCCAGCATTTT
J: TRBJ2-3; V: TRBV24-1; D: TRBD2; size: many; length: 23; CDR3: CATRSFRATSGRYEVSSTDTQYF; DNA: TGTGCCACCAGATCCTTTCGGGCCACTAGCGGGAGGTATGAAGTCTCTAGCACAGATACGCAGTATTTT
J: TRBJ2-5; V: TRBV20-1; D: NA; size: few; length: 15; CDR3: CSANPVGQDVWAQYF; DNA: TGCAGTGCTAACCCGGTGGGACAAGACGTATGGGCCCAGTACTTC
J: TRBJ1-2; V: TRBV29-1; D: NA; size: many; length: 14; CDR3: CSVERARRDYGYTF; DNA: TGCAGCGTTGAAAGAGCGCGCAGGGACTATGGCTACACCTTC
J: TRBJ2-1; V: TRBV14; D: TRBD2; size: many; length: 14; CDR3: CASSPGLAIDEQFF; DNA: TGTGCCAGCAGCCCTGGACTAGCAATCGATGAGCAGTTCTTC
J: TRBJ2-1; V: TRBV5-1; D: TRBD1; size: many; length: 14; CDR3: CASSLGQGYNEQFF; DNA: TGCGCCAGCAGCTTGGGACAGGGGTACAATGAGCAGTTCTTC
J: TRBJ2-7; V: TRBV20-1; D: TRBD1; size: many; length: 13; CDR3: CSADRDRGPEQYF; DNA: TGCAGTGCTGACCGGGACAGGGGCCCAGAGCAGTACTTC
J: TRBJ2-1; V: TRBV10-3; D: TRBD1; size: many; length: 18; CDR3: CAISESSPGQGGNNEQFF; DNA: TGTGCCATCAGTGAGTCTAGCCCCGGACAGGGAGGCAACAATGAGCAGTTCTTC
J: TRBJ2-1; V: TRBV12-3/TRBV12-4; D: TRBD2; size: many; length: 17; CDR3: CASSLAVLAGGPYEQFF; DNA: TGTGCCAGCAGTTTAGCCGTACTAGCGGGGGGGCCCTATGAGCAGTTCTTC